This entry concerns a single T cell receptor beta chain. As originally analysed: Counts of nucleated cells, estimated from reference gene primer amplification, were obtained. Libraries were prepared by immunoSEQ multiplex PCR; TCRdb keeps only in-frame clonotypes and omits some of them. V, J and clone size reflect that table, while D and trimming were determined from the DNA. In the table there are 100,000 to 150,000 clones, about 88% of which are singletons. This sample is drawn from a study of blood T cell repertoires in COVID-19. Looking at the study overall: Sites in the United States, Italy and Spain provided acute and convalescent COVID-19 samples.

The source of this sequence is a woman of 80 years or more with acute or convalescent COVID-19. Input material: peripheral blood.

This CDR3 reads CASSPGTGQETQYF. The DNA for the CDR3 is TGTGCCAGCAGCCCCGGGACTGGGCAAGAGACCCAGTACTTC. The chain uses TRBV7-9 and TRBJ2-5; maybe TRBD2 (6 bases). This CDR3 has 14 residues. The germline CDR1 and CDR2 sequences are SEHNR and FQNEAQ (reference sequence). V lost 5 bases, J lost 2 bases, and 12 bases lay in between.